This is a list of T cell receptor beta chains from one sample in a study of T cells in Graves' hyperthyroidism and ophthalmopathy. TCRdb processed the multiplex PCR reads anew with MiXCR; each CDR3 protein has one entry. The sample shows about 510,000 distinct CDR3 sequences, around 13% of them seen only once. Sequencing used blood. These receptors all come from a woman aged 40 to 50 with Graves' hyperthyroidism. Both conserved end residues are part of each CDR3. Each record gives: D gene, clone size, V gene, J gene, CDR3 protein, CDR3 DNA. A D gene is named only where the DNA matches it firmly. Some rows mark clone size as missing; the rest say once, few, many or name a class of expanded clone.

D: .; size: few; V: TRBV27; J: TRBJ2-2; CDR3: CATRLMANTGELFF; DNA: TGTGCCACTCGGTTAATGGCGAACACCGGGGAGCTGTTTTTT
D: .; size: many; V: TRBV12-3/TRBV12-4; J: TRBJ1-2; CDR3: CASSTLGQGGYGYTF; DNA: TGTGCCAGCAGTACCCTCGGGCAGGGTGGCTATGGCTACACCTTC
D: .; size: many; V: TRBV7-2; J: TRBJ2-3; CDR3: CASSLGTYTDTQYF; DNA: TGTGCCAGCAGCTTAGGGACCTACACAGATACGCAGTATTTT
D: .; size: .; V: TRBV4-1; J: TRBJ2-3; CDR3: CASSQRDPDTDTQYF; DNA: TGCGCCAGCAGCCAAAGGGACCCAGACACAGATACGCAGTATTTT
D: TRBD2; size: many; V: TRBV6-1; J: TRBJ2-7; CDR3: CASRFLPSGPSYEQYF; DNA: TGTGCCAGCAGATTCCTACCTAGCGGTCCGTCCTACGAGCAGTACTTC
D: TRBD1; size: .; V: TRBV6-1; J: TRBJ1-4; CDR3: CASGTGGSEKLFF; DNA: TGTGCCAGTGGGACAGGAGGGAGCGAAAAACTGTTTTTT
D: .; size: many; V: TRBV20-1; J: TRBJ2-7; CDR3: CSANTVGLVENEQYF; DNA: TGCAGTGCTAATACGGTCGGGCTAGTAGAAAACGAGCAGTACTTC
D: TRBD1; size: few; V: TRBV28; J: TRBJ2-1; CDR3: CASSTTGNNEQFF; DNA: TGTGCCAGCAGTACGACAGGGAACAATGAGCAGTTCTTC
D: .; size: .; V: TRBV6-5; J: TRBJ1-2; CDR3: CASSYSPEEANYGYTF; DNA: TGTGCCAGCAGTTACTCCCCGGAGGAAGCTAACTATGGCTACACCTTC
D: TRBD2; size: many; V: TRBV18; J: TRBJ2-4; CDR3: CASSPPQREVGDIQYF; DNA: TGTGCCAGCTCACCCCCCCAGCGGGAGGTCGGGGACATTCAGTACTTC
D: .; size: many; V: TRBV24-1; J: TRBJ2-1; CDR3: CATSLENEQFF; DNA: TGTGCCACCTCGCTGGAGAATGAGCAGTTCTTC
D: TRBD1; size: few; V: TRBV24-1; J: TRBJ2-1; CDR3: CAVGGRISYNEQFF; DNA: TGTGCCGTAGGGGGCAGAATCTCCTACAATGAGCAGTTCTTC
D: .; size: many; V: TRBV2; J: TRBJ2-5; CDR3: CASRYRDGETQYF; DNA: TGTGCCAGCAGGTACAGGGATGGGGAGACCCAGTACTTC